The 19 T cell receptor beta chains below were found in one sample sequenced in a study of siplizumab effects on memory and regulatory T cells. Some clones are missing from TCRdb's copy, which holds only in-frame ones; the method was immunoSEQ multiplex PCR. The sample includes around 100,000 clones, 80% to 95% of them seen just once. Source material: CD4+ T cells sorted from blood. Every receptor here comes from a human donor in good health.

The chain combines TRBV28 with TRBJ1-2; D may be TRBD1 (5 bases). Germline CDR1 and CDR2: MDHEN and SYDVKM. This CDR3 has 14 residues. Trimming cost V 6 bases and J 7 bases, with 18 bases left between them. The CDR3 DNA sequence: TGTGCCAGCAGGGACGGGACCATTTTGGGTGGCTACACCTTC. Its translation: CASRDGTILGGYTF.

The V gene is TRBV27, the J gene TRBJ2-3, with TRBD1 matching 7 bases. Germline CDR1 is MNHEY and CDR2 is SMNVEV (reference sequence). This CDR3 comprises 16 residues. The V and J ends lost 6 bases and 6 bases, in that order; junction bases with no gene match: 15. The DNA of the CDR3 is TGTGCCAGCAGCCGGGATGACAGGGCGAAGACGGATACGCAGTATTTT. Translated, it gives CASSRDDRAKTDTQYF.

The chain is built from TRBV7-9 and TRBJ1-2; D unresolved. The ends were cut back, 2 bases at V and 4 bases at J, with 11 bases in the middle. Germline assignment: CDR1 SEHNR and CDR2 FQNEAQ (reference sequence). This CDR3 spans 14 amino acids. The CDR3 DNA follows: TGTGCCAGCAGCTTAATACAAGGCGGCTATGGCTACACCTTC. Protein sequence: CASSLIQGGYGYTF.

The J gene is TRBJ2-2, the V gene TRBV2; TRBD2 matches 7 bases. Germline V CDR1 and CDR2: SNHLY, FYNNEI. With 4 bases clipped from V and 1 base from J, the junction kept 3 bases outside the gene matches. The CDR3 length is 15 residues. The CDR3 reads CASSASGMNTGELFF. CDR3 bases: TGTGCCAGCAGTGCCAGCGGGATGAACACCGGGGAGCTGTTTTTT.

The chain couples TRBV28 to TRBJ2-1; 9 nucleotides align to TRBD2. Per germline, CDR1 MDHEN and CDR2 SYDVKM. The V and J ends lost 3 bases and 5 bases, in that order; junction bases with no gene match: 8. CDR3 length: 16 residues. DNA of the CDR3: TGTGCCAGCAGTTTGGCGGGAGGGCCCTCAGACAATGAGCAGTTCTTC. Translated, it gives CASSLAGGPSDNEQFF. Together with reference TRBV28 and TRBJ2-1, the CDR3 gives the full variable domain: DVKVTQSSRYLVKRTGEKVFLECVQDMDHENMFWYRQDPGLGLRLIYFSYDVKMKEKGDIPEGYSVSREKKERFSLILESASTNQTSMYLCASSLAGGPSDNEQFFGPGTRLTVL.

This chain's CDR3 is CASSSGGGHEQYF. In nucleotides, the CDR3 is TGTGCCAGCAGTTCTGGAGGGGGCCACGAGCAGTACTTC. V is TRBV28 and J is TRBJ2-7; TRBD1 might be the D (7 bases). Trimming cost V 4 bases and J 5 bases, with 12 bases left between them. The CDR3 has 13 residues. Germline V CDR1 and CDR2: MDHEN, SYDVKM.

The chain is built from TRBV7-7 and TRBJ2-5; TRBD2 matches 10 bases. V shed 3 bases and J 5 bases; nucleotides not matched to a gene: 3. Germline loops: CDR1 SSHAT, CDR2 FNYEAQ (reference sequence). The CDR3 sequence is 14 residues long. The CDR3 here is CASSFSGRRETQYF. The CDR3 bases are TGTGCCAGCAGCTTTAGCGGGAGGCGGGAGACCCAGTACTTC.

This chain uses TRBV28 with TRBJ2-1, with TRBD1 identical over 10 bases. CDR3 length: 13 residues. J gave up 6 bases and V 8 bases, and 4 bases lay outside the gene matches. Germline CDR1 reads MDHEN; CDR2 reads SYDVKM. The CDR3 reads CASRDRGRNEQFF. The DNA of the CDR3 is TGTGCCAGCCGGGACAGGGGACGCAATGAGCAGTTCTTC.

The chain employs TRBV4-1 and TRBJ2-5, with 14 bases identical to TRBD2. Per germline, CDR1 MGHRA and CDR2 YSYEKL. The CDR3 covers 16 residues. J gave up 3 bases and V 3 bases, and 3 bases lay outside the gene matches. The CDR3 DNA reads TGCGCCAGCAGCCAGAGGGGACTAGCGGGAGAAGAGACCCAGTACTTC. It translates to CASSQRGLAGEETQYF.

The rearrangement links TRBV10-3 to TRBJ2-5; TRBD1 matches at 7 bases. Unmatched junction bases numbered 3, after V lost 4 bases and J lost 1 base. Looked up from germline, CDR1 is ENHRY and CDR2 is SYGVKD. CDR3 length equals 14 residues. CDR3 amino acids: CAISVGDSQETQYF. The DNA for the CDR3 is TGTGCCATCAGTGTAGGGGACAGCCAAGAGACCCAGTACTTC.

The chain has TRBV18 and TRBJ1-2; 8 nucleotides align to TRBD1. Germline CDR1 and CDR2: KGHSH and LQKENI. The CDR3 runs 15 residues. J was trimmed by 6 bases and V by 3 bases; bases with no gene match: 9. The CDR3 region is CASSPPTGALHGYTF. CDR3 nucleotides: TGTGCCAGCTCACCTCCGACAGGGGCTCTACATGGCTACACCTTC. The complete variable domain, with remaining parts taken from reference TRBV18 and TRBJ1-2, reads NAGVMQNPRHLVRRRGQEARLRCSPMKGHSHVYWYRQLPEEGLKFMVYLQKENIIDESGMPKERFSAEFPKEGPSILRIQQVVRGDSAAYFCASSPPTGALHGYTFGSGTRLTVV.

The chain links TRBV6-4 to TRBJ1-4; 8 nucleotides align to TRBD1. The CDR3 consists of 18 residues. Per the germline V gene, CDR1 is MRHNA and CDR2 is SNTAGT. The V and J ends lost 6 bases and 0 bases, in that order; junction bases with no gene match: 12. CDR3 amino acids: CASSNKPRGLATNEKLFF. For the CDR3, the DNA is TGTGCCAGCAGCAACAAGCCCAGGGGGCTAGCAACTAATGAAAAACTGTTTTTT.

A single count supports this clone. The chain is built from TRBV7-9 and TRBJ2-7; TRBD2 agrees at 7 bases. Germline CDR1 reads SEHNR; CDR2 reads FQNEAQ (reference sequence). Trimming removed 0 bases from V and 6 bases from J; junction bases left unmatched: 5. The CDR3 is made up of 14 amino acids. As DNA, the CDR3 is TGTGCCAGCAGCTTAGCTGCGGGAGCGGGCGAGCAGTACTTC. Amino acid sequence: CASSLAAGAGEQYF.

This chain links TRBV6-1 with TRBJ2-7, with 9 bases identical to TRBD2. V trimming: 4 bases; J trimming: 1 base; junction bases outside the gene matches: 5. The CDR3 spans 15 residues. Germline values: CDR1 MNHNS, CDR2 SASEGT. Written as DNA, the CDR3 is TGTGCCAGCAGTGTAGGACTAGCGAGATCCTACGAGCAGTACTTC. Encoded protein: CASSVGLARSYEQYF.

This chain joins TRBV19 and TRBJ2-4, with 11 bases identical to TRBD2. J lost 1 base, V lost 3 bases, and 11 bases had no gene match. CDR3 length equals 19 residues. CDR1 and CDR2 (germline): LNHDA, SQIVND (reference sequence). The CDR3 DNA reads TGTGCCAGTAGTATCGCTCTAGCGGGAGGCGCCAGTGCCAAAAACATTCAGTACTTC. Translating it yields CASSIALAGGASAKNIQYF. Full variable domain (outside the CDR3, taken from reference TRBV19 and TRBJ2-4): DGGITQSPKYLFRKEGQNVTLSCEQNLNHDAMYWYRQDPGQGLRLIYYSQIVNDFQKGDIAEGYSVSREKKESFPLTVTSAQKNPTAFYLCASSIALAGGASAKNIQYFGAGTRLSVL.

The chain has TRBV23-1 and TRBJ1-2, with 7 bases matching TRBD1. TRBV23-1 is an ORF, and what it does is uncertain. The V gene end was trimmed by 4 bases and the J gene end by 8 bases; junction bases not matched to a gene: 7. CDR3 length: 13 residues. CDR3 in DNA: TGCGCCAGCAGTCCCTGCAGGGGGGGAGGCTACACCTTC. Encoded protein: CASSPCRGGGYTF.

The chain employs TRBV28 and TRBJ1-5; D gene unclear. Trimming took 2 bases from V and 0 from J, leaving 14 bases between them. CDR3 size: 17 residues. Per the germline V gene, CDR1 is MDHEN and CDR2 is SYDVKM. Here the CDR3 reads CASSLSGVSLSNQPQHF. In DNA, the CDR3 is TGTGCCAGCAGTTTAAGCGGGGTATCCCTTAGCAATCAGCCCCAGCATTTT.

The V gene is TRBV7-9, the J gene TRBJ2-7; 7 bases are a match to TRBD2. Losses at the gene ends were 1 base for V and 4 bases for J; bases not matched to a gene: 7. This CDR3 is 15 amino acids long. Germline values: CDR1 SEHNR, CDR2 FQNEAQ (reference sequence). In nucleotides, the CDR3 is TGTGCCAGCAGCTTAGAGGCTAGCGGAACATACGAGCAGTACTTC. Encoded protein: CASSLEASGTYEQYF.

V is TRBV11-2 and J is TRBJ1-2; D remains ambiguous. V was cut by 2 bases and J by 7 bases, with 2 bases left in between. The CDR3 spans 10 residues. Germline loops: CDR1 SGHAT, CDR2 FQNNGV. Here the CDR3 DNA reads TGTGCCAGCAGCTTATTTGGCTACACCTTC. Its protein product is CASSLFGYTF.